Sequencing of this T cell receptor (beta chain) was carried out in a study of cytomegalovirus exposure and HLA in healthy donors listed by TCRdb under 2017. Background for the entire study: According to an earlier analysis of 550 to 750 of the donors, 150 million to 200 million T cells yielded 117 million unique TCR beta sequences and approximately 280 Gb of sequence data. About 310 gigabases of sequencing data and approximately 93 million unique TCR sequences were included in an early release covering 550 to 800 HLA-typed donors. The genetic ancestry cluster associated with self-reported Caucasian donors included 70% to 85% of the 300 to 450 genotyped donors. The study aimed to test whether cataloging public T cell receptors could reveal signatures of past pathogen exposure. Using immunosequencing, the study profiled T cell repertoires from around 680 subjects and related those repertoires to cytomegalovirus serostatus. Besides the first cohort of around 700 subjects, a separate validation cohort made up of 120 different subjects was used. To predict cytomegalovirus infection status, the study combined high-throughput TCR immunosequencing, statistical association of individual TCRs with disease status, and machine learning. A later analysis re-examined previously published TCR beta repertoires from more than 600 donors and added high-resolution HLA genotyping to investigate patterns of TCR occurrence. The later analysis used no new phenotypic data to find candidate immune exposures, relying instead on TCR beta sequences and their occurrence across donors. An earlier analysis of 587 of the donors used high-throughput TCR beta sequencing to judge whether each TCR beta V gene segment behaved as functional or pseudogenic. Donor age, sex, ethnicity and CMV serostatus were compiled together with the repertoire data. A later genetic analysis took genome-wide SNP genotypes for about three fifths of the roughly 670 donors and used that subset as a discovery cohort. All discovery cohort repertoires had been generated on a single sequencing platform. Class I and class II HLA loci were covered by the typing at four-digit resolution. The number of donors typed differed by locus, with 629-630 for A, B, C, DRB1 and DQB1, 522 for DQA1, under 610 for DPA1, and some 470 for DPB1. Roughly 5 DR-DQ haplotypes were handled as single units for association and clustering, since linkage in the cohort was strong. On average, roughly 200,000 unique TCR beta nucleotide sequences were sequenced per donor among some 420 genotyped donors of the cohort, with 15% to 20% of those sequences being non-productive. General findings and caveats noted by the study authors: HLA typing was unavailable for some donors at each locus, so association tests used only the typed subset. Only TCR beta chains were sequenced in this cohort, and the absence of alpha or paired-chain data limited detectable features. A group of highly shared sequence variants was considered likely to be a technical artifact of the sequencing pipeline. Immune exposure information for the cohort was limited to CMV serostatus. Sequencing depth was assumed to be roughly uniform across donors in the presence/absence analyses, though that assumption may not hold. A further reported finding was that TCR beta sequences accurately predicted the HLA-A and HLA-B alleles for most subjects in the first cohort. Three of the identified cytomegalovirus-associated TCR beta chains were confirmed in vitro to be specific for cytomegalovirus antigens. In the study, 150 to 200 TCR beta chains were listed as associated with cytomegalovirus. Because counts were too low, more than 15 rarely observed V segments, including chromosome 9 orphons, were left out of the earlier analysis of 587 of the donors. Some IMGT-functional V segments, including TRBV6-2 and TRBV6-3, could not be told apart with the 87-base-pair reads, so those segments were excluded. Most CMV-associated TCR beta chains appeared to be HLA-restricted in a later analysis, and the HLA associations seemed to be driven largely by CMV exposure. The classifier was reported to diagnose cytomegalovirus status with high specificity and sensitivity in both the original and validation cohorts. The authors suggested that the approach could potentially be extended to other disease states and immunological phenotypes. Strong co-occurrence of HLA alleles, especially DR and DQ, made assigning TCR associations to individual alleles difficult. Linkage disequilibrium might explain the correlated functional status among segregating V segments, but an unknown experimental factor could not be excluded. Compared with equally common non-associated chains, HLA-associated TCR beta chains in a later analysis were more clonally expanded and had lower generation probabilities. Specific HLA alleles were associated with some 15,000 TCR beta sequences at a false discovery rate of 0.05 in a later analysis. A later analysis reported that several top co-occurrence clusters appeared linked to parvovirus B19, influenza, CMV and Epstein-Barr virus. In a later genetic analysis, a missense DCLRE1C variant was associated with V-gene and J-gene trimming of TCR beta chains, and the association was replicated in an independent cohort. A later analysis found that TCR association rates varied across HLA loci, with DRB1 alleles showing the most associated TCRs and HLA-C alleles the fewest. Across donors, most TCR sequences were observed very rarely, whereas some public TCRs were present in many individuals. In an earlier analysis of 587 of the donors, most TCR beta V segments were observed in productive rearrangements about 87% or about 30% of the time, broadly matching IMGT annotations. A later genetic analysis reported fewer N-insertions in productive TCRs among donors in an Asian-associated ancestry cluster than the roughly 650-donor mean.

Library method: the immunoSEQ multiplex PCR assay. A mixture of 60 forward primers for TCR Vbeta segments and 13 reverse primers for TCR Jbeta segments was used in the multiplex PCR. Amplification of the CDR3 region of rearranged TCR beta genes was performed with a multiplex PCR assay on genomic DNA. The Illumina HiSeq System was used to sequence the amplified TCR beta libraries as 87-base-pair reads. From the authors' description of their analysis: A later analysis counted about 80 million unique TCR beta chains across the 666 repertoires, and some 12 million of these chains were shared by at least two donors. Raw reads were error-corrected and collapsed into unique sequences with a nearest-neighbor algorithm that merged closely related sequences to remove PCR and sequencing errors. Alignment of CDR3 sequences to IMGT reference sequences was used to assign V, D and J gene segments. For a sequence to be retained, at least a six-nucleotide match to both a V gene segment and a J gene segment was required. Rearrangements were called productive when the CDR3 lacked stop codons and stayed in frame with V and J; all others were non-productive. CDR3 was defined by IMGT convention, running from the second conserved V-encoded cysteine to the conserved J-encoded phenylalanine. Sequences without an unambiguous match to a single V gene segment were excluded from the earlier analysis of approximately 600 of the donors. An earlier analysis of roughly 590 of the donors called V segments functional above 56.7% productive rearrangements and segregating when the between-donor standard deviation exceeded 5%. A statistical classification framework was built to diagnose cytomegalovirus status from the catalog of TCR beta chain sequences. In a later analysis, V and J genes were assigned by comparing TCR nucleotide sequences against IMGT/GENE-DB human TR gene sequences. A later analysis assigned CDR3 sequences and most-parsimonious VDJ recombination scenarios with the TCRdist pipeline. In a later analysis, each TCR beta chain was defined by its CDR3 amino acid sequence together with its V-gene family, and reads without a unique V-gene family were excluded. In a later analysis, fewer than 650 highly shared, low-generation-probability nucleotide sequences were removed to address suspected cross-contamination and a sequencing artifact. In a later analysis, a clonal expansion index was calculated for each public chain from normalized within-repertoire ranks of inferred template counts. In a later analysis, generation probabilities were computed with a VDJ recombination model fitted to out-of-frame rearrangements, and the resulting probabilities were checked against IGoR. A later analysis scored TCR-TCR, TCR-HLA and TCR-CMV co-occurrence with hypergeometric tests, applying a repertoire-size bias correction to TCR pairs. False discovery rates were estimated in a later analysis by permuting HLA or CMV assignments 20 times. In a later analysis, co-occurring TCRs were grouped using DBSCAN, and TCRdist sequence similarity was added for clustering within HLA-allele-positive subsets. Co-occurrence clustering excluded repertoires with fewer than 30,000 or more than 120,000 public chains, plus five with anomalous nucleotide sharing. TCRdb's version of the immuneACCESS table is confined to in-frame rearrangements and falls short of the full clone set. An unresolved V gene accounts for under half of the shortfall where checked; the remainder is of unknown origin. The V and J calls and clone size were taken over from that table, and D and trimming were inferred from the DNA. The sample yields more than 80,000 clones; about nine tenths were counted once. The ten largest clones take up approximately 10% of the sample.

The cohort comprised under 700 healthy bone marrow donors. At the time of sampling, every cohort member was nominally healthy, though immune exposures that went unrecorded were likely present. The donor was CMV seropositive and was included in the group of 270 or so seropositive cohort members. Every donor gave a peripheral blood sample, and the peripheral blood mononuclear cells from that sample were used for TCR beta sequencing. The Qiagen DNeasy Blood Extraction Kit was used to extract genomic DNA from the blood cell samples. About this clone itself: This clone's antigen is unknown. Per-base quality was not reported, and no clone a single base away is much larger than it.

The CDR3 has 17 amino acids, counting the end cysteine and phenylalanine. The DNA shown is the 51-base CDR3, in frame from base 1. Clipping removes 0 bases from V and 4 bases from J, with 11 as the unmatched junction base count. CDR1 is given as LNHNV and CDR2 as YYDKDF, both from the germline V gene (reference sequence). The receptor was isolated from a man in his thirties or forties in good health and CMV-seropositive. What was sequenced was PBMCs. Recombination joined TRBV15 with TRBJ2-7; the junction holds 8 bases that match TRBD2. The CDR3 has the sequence CATSRESPSAGAYEQYF. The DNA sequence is TGTGCCACCAGCAGAGAATCCCCCTCAGCGGGAGCTTACGAGCAGTACTTC.